This T cell receptor beta chain was sequenced during a study of T cell repertoires in cytomegalovirus infection. The overall study: Indications came from public TCR beta signatures; they pointed to CMV infection and to a matching HLA type.

TCRdb itself ran the reads through MiXCR, one entry per CDR3 protein. Of about 770,000 distinct CDR3 sequences listed, approximately 32% are singletons. Of note for this clonotype: What it recognizes is unknown.

Germline V gives CDR1 SGHVS, CDR2 FNYEAQ. The CDR3 extends over 13 amino acids. The V end was cut by 6 bases, the J end by 1 base, with 9 bases between. The TCR originated in a human donor in good health (CMV status not recorded). Some clones in this sample may be carry-over from other donors' samples. This chain uses TRBV7-6 with TRBJ1-1; D unresolved. Sample: cultured CD8+ T cells from PBMCs, taken from culture after CMV antigen stimulation. Here the CDR3 reads CASRASGNTEAFF. CDR3 sequence (DNA): TGTGCCAGCAGAGCCTCAGGGAACACTGAAGCTTTCTTT.